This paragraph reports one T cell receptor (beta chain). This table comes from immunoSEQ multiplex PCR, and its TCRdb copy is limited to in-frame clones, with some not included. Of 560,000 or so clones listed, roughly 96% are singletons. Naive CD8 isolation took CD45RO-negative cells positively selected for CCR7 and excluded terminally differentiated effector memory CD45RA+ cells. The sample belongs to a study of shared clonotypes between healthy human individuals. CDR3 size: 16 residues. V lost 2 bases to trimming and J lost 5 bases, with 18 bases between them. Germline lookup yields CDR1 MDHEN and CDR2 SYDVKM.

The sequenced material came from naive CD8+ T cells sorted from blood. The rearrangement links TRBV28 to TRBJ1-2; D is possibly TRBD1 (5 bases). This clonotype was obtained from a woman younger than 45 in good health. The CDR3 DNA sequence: TGTGCCAGCAGTTTAATCGCCGTAGGAGGGGATTATGGCTACACCTTC. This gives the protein CASSLIAVGGDYGYTF.